This TCR beta chain is drawn from a study of technical replicates of blood from four donors (dated by TCRdb to about 2017). The library was produced with the immunoSEQ multiplex PCR assay. Held by TCRdb, this immuneACCESS table contains in-frame sequences only and omits some clones. Under half of the omission traces to an unresolved V gene where checked; the cause of the rest is unknown. A total of around 62,000 clones appear in this sample, 95% to 98% of them only once. The ten largest account for 0.16% of the sample. About this clone itself: Its cognate antigen has yet to be identified. Base qualities are not recorded, but no much larger clone differs from it by a single base.

Specimen: T cells isolated from PBMCs. The origin of this receptor is a human donor in good health.

CDR3 region: CASSFRERGGPEQFF. The nucleotide sequence is given as TGTGCCAGCAGCTTCAGGGAGCGGGGGGGGCCCGAGCAGTTCTTC. Recombination connected TRBV7-9 to TRBJ2-1; TRBD2 lines up with 10 middle nucleotides. The CDR3, from cysteine to phenylalanine, totals 15 residues. Of the read, only the CDR3 DNA is kept; its 45 bases are in frame from base 1. From the germline V gene (reference sequence), CDR1 is SEHNR and CDR2 is FQNEAQ. Compared with germline, V lacks 3 bases and J lacks 10 bases; bases without a gene match: 9.